A selection of T cell receptor beta chains follows, all from one sample in a study of T cells in Graves' hyperthyroidism and ophthalmopathy. MiXCR, applied by TCRdb to the multiplex PCR reads, yields one record per CDR3 protein. In the table there are about 250,000 distinct CDR3 sequences, roughly 22% of which are singletons. The sample consisted of blood. These receptor sequences come from a man younger than 45 with Graves' ophthalmopathy. Both conserved end residues are part of each CDR3. Fields, in order: D gene, V gene, J gene, clone size, CDR3 DNA, CDR3 protein. A D gene is named only where the DNA matches it firmly. Clone size is stated in some rows and not others, as once, few, many or a class when expanded.

TRBD1	TRBV28	TRBJ1-2	few	TGTGCCAGCAGCCCAAGACAGGGGGCTTTTGGCTACACCTTC	CASSPRQGAFGYTF
TRBD2	TRBV5-1	TRBJ2-1	many	TGCGCCAGCAGCTTGGAACTAGCGTTCAATGAGCAGTTCTTC	CASSLELAFNEQFF
TRBD1	TRBV2	TRBJ1-3	-	TGTGCCAGCAGTAGCCGGGACAGGATCCAGGGTCCAAACTCTGGAAACACCATATATTTT	CASSSRDRIQGPNSGNTIYF
-	TRBV5-1	TRBJ1-5	few	TGCGCCAGCAGCACGGGGTTCAATCAGCCCCAGCATTTT	CASSTGFNQPQHF
TRBD2	TRBV28	TRBJ2-2	-	TGTGCCAGCAGCAGAAGACTAGCAACCGGGGAGCTGTTTTTT	CASSRRLATGELFF
TRBD1	TRBV5-1	TRBJ2-7	many	TGCGCCAGCAGCAAAGGGACAGGGTATTTGTACGAGCAGTACTTC	CASSKGTGYLYEQYF
-	TRBV12-3/TRBV12-4	TRBJ2-3	-	TGTGCCAGCAGTTTACCGGGCCAATATACGCAGTATTTT	CASSLPGQYTQYF
-	TRBV28	TRBJ2-4	many	TGTGCCAGCAGACCGACCGGGGCCAAAAACATTCAGTACTTC	CASRPTGAKNIQYF
-	TRBV30	TRBJ2-7	-	TGTGCCTGGGGGCCGGGACACAAAGGCTACGAGCAGTACTTC	CAWGPGHKGYEQYF
-	TRBV18	TRBJ1-1	many	TGTGCCAGCTCACCACAGACGGTGCGGACTGAAGCTTTCTTT	CASSPQTVRTEAFF
-	TRBV2	TRBJ1-2	many	TGTGCCAGCAGTGAATCCCCTGGACGGATCTATGGCTACACCTTC	CASSESPGRIYGYTF
TRBD1	TRBV11-2	TRBJ2-2	-	TGTGCCAGCAGCCAAGCAGGGGGCAACACCGGGGAGCTGTTTTTT	CASSQAGGNTGELFF
TRBD1	TRBV4-1	TRBJ2-7	-	TGCGCCAGCAGCCAACCGACAGGGAAGGACCCCTACGAGCAGTACTTC	CASSQPTGKDPYEQYF
-	TRBV3-1	TRBJ1-5	few	TGTGCCAGCAGCCAAGGATTTATAAGCAATCAGCCCCAGCATTTT	CASSQGFISNQPQHF
TRBD1	TRBV6-1	TRBJ1-5	-	TGTGCCAGCAGGGCCCGGGACAGTAACAATCAGCCCCAGCATTTT	CASRARDSNNQPQHF
TRBD2	TRBV4-1	TRBJ2-2	-	TGCGCCAGCAGCCAACCCAGCGGGAGTGACACCGGGGAGCTGTTTTTT	CASSQPSGSDTGELFF
-	TRBV24-1	TRBJ2-4	few	TGTGCCACCAGCGACAGAGCCAAAAACATTCAGTACTTC	CATSDRAKNIQYF
TRBD1	TRBV4-1	TRBJ2-1	few	TGCGCCAGCAGCTCTGACAGGGGGCATGAGCAGTTCTTC	CASSSDRGHEQFF
-	TRBV28	TRBJ1-3	few	TGTGCCAGCAGTTTCAGGGGAAGGGGAAACACCATATATTTT	CASSFRGRGNTIYF
-	TRBV3-1	TRBJ2-1	few	TGTGCCAGCAGCCAAGGGACCTCAGGAGTGCATGAGCAGTTCTTC	CASSQGTSGVHEQFF
-	TRBV5-1	TRBJ1-1	-	TGCGCCAGCAGCCCCCCAGGGACTGAAGCTTTCTTT	CASSPPGTEAFF
TRBD2	TRBV5-1	TRBJ2-1	-	TGCGCCAGCATCAAACTAGCGGGAGGGTTCAATGAGCAGTTCTTC	CASIKLAGGFNEQFF
TRBD2	TRBV27	TRBJ2-7	many	TGTGCCAGCAGTTTGGCTAGCGGGAGTGGGTACGAGCAGTACTTC	CASSLASGSGYEQYF
-	TRBV30	TRBJ2-2	many	TGTGCCTCAAAAACCGGGGAGCTGTTTTTT	CASKTGELFF
TRBD1	TRBV12-3/TRBV12-4	TRBJ1-2	few	TGTGCCAGCAGTCTTCGGACAGGGATAGGCTACACCTTC	CASSLRTGIGYTF
-	TRBV6-9	TRBJ1-5	-	TGTGCCAGCAGTTACCTGGGGGGCCCCAATCAGCCCCAGCATTTT	CASSYLGGPNQPQHF
TRBD2	TRBV2	TRBJ2-1	many	TGTGCCAGCAGTGTCGGGACTAGCGGGAGGCTGGGGGATGAGCAGTTCTTC	CASSVGTSGRLGDEQFF
-	TRBV27	TRBJ2-1	-	TGTGCCAGCAGTTTCGAAGGGCCCTCCTACAATGAGCAGTTCTTC	CASSFEGPSYNEQFF
TRBD1	TRBV6-1	TRBJ1-5	many	TGTGCCAGCAGTGACAGGGGGGACAGGGAAGCTTTTAGGCCCCAGCATTTT	CASSDRGDREAFRPQHF
TRBD1	TRBV28	TRBJ2-5	-	TGTGCCAGCAGTTTACTAGGACAGGGGCCCCAAGAGACCCAGTACTTC	CASSLLGQGPQETQYF
-	TRBV28	TRBJ1-2	few	TGTGCCAGCAGCGATACAGGGTCTAAAGATGGCTACACCTTC	CASSDTGSKDGYTF
TRBD2	TRBV10-3	TRBJ2-7	few	TGTGCCATCCAGCGGGAGGGTTTGGAGCAGTACTTC	CAIQREGLEQYF
-	TRBV2	TRBJ2-3	once	TGTGCCAGCACGAGTGGGGGTTCCGCGCTTAGCACAGATACGCAGTATTTT	CASTSGGSALSTDTQYF
-	TRBV19	TRBJ2-5	few	TGTGCCAGTAGTACCCGACTAGGCCAAGAGACCCAGTACTTC	CASSTRLGQETQYF
-	TRBV6-9	TRBJ2-1	-	TGTGCCAGCAGTTCCCCTACTAGTGAGCAGTTCTTC	CASSSPTSEQFF
TRBD1	TRBV19	TRBJ1-1	few	TGTGCCAGTAAAAAGACAGGGCTTAACACTGAAGCTTTCTTT	CASKKTGLNTEAFF
-	TRBV3-1	TRBJ2-2	many	TGTGCCAGCAGTTCGATAAGGGTAGGCACCGGGGAGCTGTTTTTT	CASSSIRVGTGELFF
-	TRBV29-1	TRBJ1-2	-	TGCAGCGTTTCGACCCCGTACACCTTC	CSVSTPYTF
TRBD1	TRBV28	TRBJ2-3	many	TGTGCCAGCAGTTTTGGGACAGGCGACACAGATACGCAGTATTTT	CASSFGTGDTDTQYF
-	TRBV2	TRBJ2-7	many	TGTGCCAGCAGTCGAAGCAGTCGGTTTCGTCTGGAGCAGTACTTC	CASSRSSRFRLEQYF
-	TRBV25-1	TRBJ1-1	few	TGTGCCAGCAGTGTCCCGGGGGGCATTGAAGCTTTCTTT	CASSVPGGIEAFF
-	TRBV18	TRBJ2-1	-	TGTGCCAGCTCACCCCTAGCCTCTGAGCAGTTCTTC	CASSPLASEQFF